One T cell receptor (beta chain) is described in this entry. Trimming pared 1 base from V and 0 bases from J, leaving 4 bases between. Germline V gives CDR1 SGHTA, CDR2 FQGTGA. The CDR3 covers 15 residues. Generated by immunoSEQ multiplex PCR, the TCRdb table keeps only in-frame clones and is missing some. The table has fewer than 350,000 clones, 75% to 90% seen once; the top ten hold roughly 2.3%. This specimen belongs to a study of blood T cell repertoires in COVID-19. The sequencing input was PBMCs or T cells enriched from blood (not recorded which). The gene calls are TRBV7-3 and TRBJ2-6; D is undetermined. This TCR was sampled from a man aged 30-40 years who had recovered from COVID-19. In DNA, the CDR3 is TGTGCCAGCAGCTTAAGCAGCTCTGGGGCCAACGTCCTGACTTTC. Translated, it gives CASSLSSSGANVLTF.